This T cell receptor beta chain emerged from a study of cytomegalovirus exposure and HLA in healthy donors (dated by TCRdb to about 2017). About the investigation overall: According to an earlier analysis of 550 to 750 of the donors, about 179 million T cells yielded roughly 110 million unique TCR beta sequences and 276 Gb of sequence data. An early release covering about 600 HLA-typed donors comprised approximately 300 gigabases of sequencing data and around 86 million unique TCR sequences. Of the roughly 400 genotyped donors, about 80% fell in the genetic ancestry cluster associated with self-reported Caucasian donors. The study aimed to test whether cataloging public T cell receptors could reveal signatures of past pathogen exposure. The study profiled the T cell repertoires of around 700 subjects by immunosequencing and related them to cytomegalovirus serostatus. Besides the first cohort of roughly 660 subjects, a separate validation cohort made up of some 110 different subjects was used. To predict cytomegalovirus infection status, the study brought together high-throughput TCR immunosequencing, statistical association of individual TCRs with disease status, and machine learning. A later analysis re-examined previously published TCR beta repertoires from over 500 donors and added high-resolution HLA genotyping to investigate patterns of TCR occurrence. Rather than drawing on any new phenotypic data, the later analysis identified candidate immune exposures from TCR beta sequences and the way those sequences occurred across donors. To decide whether each TCR beta V gene segment behaved as functional or pseudogenic, an earlier analysis of approximately 620 of the donors relied on high-throughput TCR beta sequencing. Donor age, sex, ethnicity and CMV serostatus were compiled alongside the repertoire data. In a later genetic analysis, genome-wide SNP genotypes for about three fifths of the 666 donors were used, and that subset was treated as a discovery cohort. Every repertoire in the discovery cohort had been generated on one and the same sequencing platform. HLA typing covered class I and class II loci at four-digit resolution. Typing coverage differed by locus: A, B, C, DRB1 and DQB1 were typed in about 629-640 donors, DQA1 in roughly 500, DPA1 in nearly 610, and DPB1 in 472. Several DR-DQ haplotypes were treated as single units for association and clustering because of strong linkage in the cohort. Among 398 genotyped donors of the cohort, an average of roughly 230,000 unique TCR beta nucleotide sequences was sequenced per donor, of which about 19% were non-productive. Findings and caveats that apply to the study as a whole: In this cohort, only TCR beta chains were sequenced, and detectable features were limited by the absence of alpha or paired-chain data. Correlated functional status among segregating V segments might be attributable to linkage disequilibrium, but an unknown experimental factor could not be ruled out. A later analysis associated 16,951 TCR beta sequences with specific HLA alleles at a false discovery rate of 0.05. A later analysis reported that several top co-occurrence clusters appeared linked to parvovirus B19, influenza, CMV and Epstein-Barr virus. A further reported finding was that TCR beta sequences accurately predicted the HLA-A and HLA-B alleles for most subjects in the first cohort. In the study, some 160 TCR beta chains were listed as associated with cytomegalovirus. Because HLA typing was unavailable for some donors at each locus, only the typed subset was used in association tests. The 87-base-pair reads could not distinguish some IMGT-functional V segments, including TRBV6-2 and TRBV6-3, so those segments were excluded. Cytomegalovirus status was reported to be diagnosed by the classifier with high specificity and sensitivity in both the original and validation cohorts. According to a later genetic analysis, donors in an Asian-associated ancestry cluster had fewer N-insertions in productive TCRs than the approximately 670-donor mean. In a later analysis, the rate of TCR association differed among HLA loci, with DRB1 alleles having the most associated TCRs and HLA-C alleles having the fewest. A later analysis found that most CMV-associated TCR beta chains appeared HLA-restricted, with HLA associations seemingly driven largely by CMV exposure. The sequencing pipeline was judged likely to have produced a cluster of highly shared sequence variants as a technical artifact. In a later genetic analysis, a missense DCLRE1C variant was associated with V-gene and J-gene trimming of TCR beta chains, and the association was replicated in an independent cohort. The earlier analysis of 587 of the donors excluded fewer than 20 rarely observed V segments, including chromosome 9 orphons, because counts were too low. Immune exposure information for the cohort was limited to CMV serostatus. Broadly in line with IMGT annotations, most TCR beta V segments showed up in productive rearrangements about 90% or about 30% of the time in an earlier analysis of around 550 of the donors. Compared with equally common non-associated chains, HLA-associated TCR beta chains in a later analysis were more clonally expanded and had lower generation probabilities. The authors suggested that the approach could potentially be extended to other disease states and immunological phenotypes. While some public TCRs were present in many individuals, most TCR sequences turned up only very rarely across donors. Assigning TCR associations to individual alleles was difficult when HLA alleles, especially DR and DQ, strongly co-occurred. Roughly uniform sequencing depth across donors was assumed in presence/absence analyses, although this assumption may not hold. In vitro tests confirmed that a few of the cytomegalovirus-associated TCR beta chains recognize cytomegalovirus antigens.

In the germline V gene, CDR1 corresponds to SGHTA and CDR2 to FQGNSA. Germline trimming amounts to 7 bases on V and 1 base on J, with 4 as the count of junction bases outside the gene matches. The CDR3 numbers 14 residues from cysteine through phenylalanine. Kept here is only the CDR3 DNA, which spans 42 bases and is read in frame from base 1. Library prep was done by the immunoSEQ multiplex PCR assay. A mixture of 60 forward primers for TCR Vbeta segments and 13 reverse primers for TCR Jbeta segments was used in the multiplex PCR. A multiplex PCR assay on genomic DNA amplified the CDR3 region of rearranged TCR beta genes. On the Illumina HiSeq System, the amplified TCR beta libraries were sequenced as 87-base-pair reads. Concerning the study's data processing: In a later analysis, some 80 million unique TCR beta chains were counted across the 650 to 700 repertoires, and around 11 million of these chains were shared by at least two donors. Raw reads were error-corrected and collapsed into unique sequences by a nearest-neighbor algorithm in which closely related sequences were merged to remove PCR and sequencing errors. CDR3 sequences were aligned to IMGT reference sequences to assign V, D and J gene segments. For a sequence to be retained, at least a six-nucleotide match to both a V gene segment and a J gene segment was required. A rearrangement counted as productive if the CDR3 had no stop codons and remained in frame with V and J, and every other rearrangement counted as non-productive. Following IMGT convention, CDR3 was defined as the stretch from the second conserved V-encoded cysteine up to the conserved J-encoded phenylalanine. The earlier analysis of approximately 590 of the donors excluded any sequence lacking an unambiguous match to a single V gene segment. An earlier analysis of a few hundred of the donors classified V segments as functional when productive rearrangements were above 56.7% and as segregating when the standard deviation between donors was above 5%. A statistical classification framework was built for diagnosing cytomegalovirus status from the catalog of TCR beta chain sequences. In a later analysis, V and J genes were assigned by comparing TCR nucleotide sequences against IMGT/GENE-DB human TR gene sequences. Using the TCRdist pipeline, a later analysis assigned CDR3 sequences along with most-parsimonious VDJ recombination scenarios. A later analysis defined each TCR beta chain by its CDR3 amino acid sequence plus V-gene family, and excluded reads lacking a unique V-gene family. To address suspected cross-contamination and a sequencing artifact, a later analysis removed 592 highly shared, low-generation-probability nucleotide sequences. In a later analysis, a clonal expansion index for each public chain was calculated from normalized within-repertoire ranks of inferred template counts. A later analysis computed generation probabilities with a VDJ recombination model fitted to out-of-frame rearrangements, and checked the results against IGoR. In a later analysis, TCR-TCR, TCR-HLA and TCR-CMV co-occurrence was scored with hypergeometric tests, and a repertoire-size bias correction was applied to TCR pairs. A later analysis estimated false discovery rates by permuting HLA or CMV assignments 20 times. In a later analysis, co-occurring TCRs were grouped with DBSCAN, and TCRdist sequence similarity was added when clustering was performed within HLA-allele-positive subsets. Co-occurrence clustering excluded repertoires with fewer than 30,000 or more than 120,000 public chains, plus five with anomalous nucleotide sharing. Drawn from immuneACCESS, this table holds only the in-frame rearrangements with V and J called that TCRdb kept. Clones are partly lost; checked studies trace under half to an unresolved V gene and leave the rest unexplained. V, J and clone size reflect that table, while D and trimming were determined from the DNA. The sample contains roughly 100,000 clones, around four fifths of them found a single time. The ten most abundant clones make up roughly 1.2% of the sample.

In total, more than 500 healthy bone marrow donors made up the cohort. All cohort members were sampled while nominally healthy, although unrecorded immune exposures were likely present. The donor tested CMV seronegative, placing the donor among the 350 or so seronegative members of the cohort. A peripheral blood sample was collected from each donor, and TCR beta sequencing was performed on peripheral blood mononuclear cells. Genomic DNA was extracted from the blood cell samples with the Qiagen DNeasy Blood Extraction Kit. To note about this clone: The antigen it recognizes is unknown. No per-base quality is available; no much larger clone lies one base away.

The specimen sequenced was PBMCs. The clonotype comes from a man aged 25 to 40 in good health and CMV-seronegative. The V gene is TRBV7-2 and the J gene is TRBJ1-1, with 9 bases aligning to TRBD1. The CDR3 is CASNHRGQNTEAFF. The nucleotide sequence is TGTGCCAGCAACCACAGGGGGCAGAACACTGAAGCTTTCTTT.